The following is a T cell receptor beta chain sequence with its context. Clones were sequenced by immunoSEQ multiplex PCR, and TCRdb holds only the in-frame ones, with some missing. The sample contains about 140,000 clones, 80% to 85% of which appear only once. This CDR3 region has 12 residues. Trimming cost V 4 bases and J 6 bases, with 8 bases left between them. Per germline, CDR1 SGHRS and CDR2 YFSETQ. This entry is derived from a study of blood T cell repertoires in COVID-19. For the study at large: Collection of acute and convalescent COVID-19 samples took place in the United States, Italy and Spain.

The sequenced material came from peripheral blood. J is TRBJ2-1 and V is TRBV5-1; D gene uncertain. This TCR derives from a woman aged 60-75 years with acute or convalescent COVID-19. The CDR3 DNA reads TGCGCCAGCAGCATGTCTAGCAATGAGCAGTTCTTC. This translates into CASSMSSNEQFF.